The following is a T cell receptor (beta chain) sequence with its context. The antigen is not known. The sample comes from a study of response to subunit inactivated influenza vaccine. Via MiXCR, TCRdb re-called the RT-PCR reads, giving one row per CDR3 protein. Among around 790,000 distinct CDR3 sequences, over 20% were seen once, and the ten largest hold about 10%. The study, taken as a whole, reports: Authors proposed each seasonal influenza vaccination draws in few new T cells.

The CDR3 contains 12 residues. Trimming took off 0 bases at V and 10 bases at J, with 10 bases between the two ends. Germline values: CDR1 SGHDT, CDR2 YYEEEE. The source material was PBMCs from blood, sampled approximately 5 days after vaccination. This TCR came from a man aged 45-65 years who received an inactivated influenza vaccine. V is TRBV5-6 and J is TRBJ1-1, with no clear D. The DNA for the CDR3 is TGTGCCAGCAGCTTGGGGAGGTCGGCAGCTTTCTTT. Residues: CASSLGRSAAFF.